These 10 T cell receptor beta chains were sequenced from one sample in a study of CD8 T cells in ankylosing spondylitis. Whole-study findings and limits: Roughly 8 highly homologous variants made up a TCR beta motif that seemed to typify ankylosing spondylitis blood.

Using its own MiXCR run on the 5' RACE reads, TCRdb lists one record per CDR3 protein. The repertoire holds some 700,000 distinct CDR3 sequences, with roughly 20% as singletons. Their cognate antigens are unknown. The sample was blood, either unsorted or a sorted T cell fraction (not recorded which). Every receptor here comes from a male donor with ankylosing spondylitis.

The V gene is TRBV5-1, the J gene TRBJ2-5, with 10 bases aligning to TRBD2. Trimming at V came to 2 bases and at J to 5 bases, leaving 6 bases not matched to a gene. Per germline, CDR1 SGHRS and CDR2 YFSETQ. CDR3 length: 15 amino acids. The CDR3 coding sequence is TGCGCCAGCAGCTTCAGCGGGGGGGCTTATGAGACCCAGTACTTC. Protein: CASSFSGGAYETQYF.

This clonotype turned up a few times. This rearrangement joins TRBV12-3 or TRBV12-4 to TRBJ2-1; possible D gene TRBD2, 6 bases. Trimming took 5 bases from V and 15 from J, leaving 20 bases between them. This CDR3 comprises 13 residues. CDR3 nucleotides: TGTGCCAGCAGTGTCGCCCTATGGCGGGGCCCGTTCTTC. Encoded protein: CASSVALWRGPFF.

This clonotype was seen more than once but under ten times. This chain links TRBV20-1 with TRBJ2-2; D might be TRBD1 or TRBD2, each matching 5 bases. The CDR3 is 13 amino acids. The V end lost 5 bases, the J end lost 2 bases, and 9 bases lay between the germline ends. Germline CDR1 is DFQATT and CDR2 is SNEGSKA (reference sequence). The CDR3: CSARDGNTGELFF. The CDR3 DNA sequence: TGCAGTGCTCGGGACGGTAACACCGGGGAGCTGTTTTTT.

The table lists this clonotype with many counts. J is TRBJ1-1 and V is TRBV5-5; 7 bases map to TRBD1. The CDR3 is 15 amino acids. With V trimmed by 4 bases and J by 0 bases, 6 bases remained unmatched. The V gene's germline CDR1 is SGHKS and CDR2 YYEKEE (reference sequence). The CDR3 DNA reads as TGTGCCAGCAGCAGCAAACAGGGGTTGAACACTGAAGCTTTCTTT. Its protein product is CASSSKQGLNTEAFF. The whole variable domain, filled in from reference TRBV5-5 and TRBJ1-1, reads DAGVTQSPTHLIKTRGQQVTLRCSPISGHKSVSWYQQVLGQGPQFIFQYYEKEERGRGNFPDRFSARQFPNYSSELNVNALLLGDSALYLCASSSKQGLNTEAFFGQGTRLTVV.

This clonotype showed up just a few times. V and J are TRBV9 and TRBJ2-7; 7 nucleotides match TRBD2. With 1 base clipped from V and 7 bases from J, the junction kept 11 bases outside the gene matches. Germline values: CDR1 SGDLS, CDR2 YYNGEE. The CDR3 has 15 amino acids. As DNA, the CDR3 is TGTGCCAGCAGCGTATCGCAGGGCAGGGAGGGGGAGCAGTACTTC. Translated, it gives CASSVSQGREGEQYF.

This clonotype was seen a handful of times. The chain combines TRBV20-1 with TRBJ1-4; weak D call: TRBD1 (5 bases). The CDR3 sequence is 12 residues long. Germline CDR1 is DFQATT and CDR2 is SNEGSKA (reference sequence). V was clipped by 3 bases and J by 5 bases, with 7 bases between them. The CDR3 protein is CSARWGNEKLFF. CDR3 DNA: TGCAGTGCTAGGTGGGGCAATGAAAAACTGTTTTTT.

This clonotype has at least ten counts. The chain links TRBV12-3 or TRBV12-4 to TRBJ2-2, with D possibly being TRBD1 (7 bases). With 4 bases removed from V and 1 base from J, the gap between germline ends came to 10 bases. The CDR3 spans 15 residues. CDR3 region: CASSSRDRNTGELFF. For the CDR3, the DNA is TGTGCCAGCAGTTCGCGGGACAGGAACACCGGGGAGCTGTTTTTT.

A few counts support this clonotype. The CDR3 region has the DNA TGTGCCAGCAGTCTTAGAGGGGTTGGAACTGAAGCTTTCTTT. This gives the protein CASSLRGVGTEAFF. The V call is TRBV12-3 or TRBV12-4, the J call TRBJ1-1, with D possibly TRBD1 on 5 matching bases. Trimming cost V 5 bases and J 5 bases, with 15 bases left between them. The CDR3 spans 14 residues.

This sequence joins TRBV12-3 or TRBV12-4 and TRBJ1-5; unclear D gene. CDR3 size: 14 residues. Trimming stripped 3 bases from V and 5 bases from J, with 11 bases between. The CDR3 loop reads CASSLYGYDQPQHF. The CDR3 DNA follows: TGTGCCAGCAGTTTGTACGGGTACGATCAGCCCCAGCATTTT.

In this sample, this clonotype turned up a few times. The CDR3 bases are TGCAGCGTATGGACAGGGATGGGTGAAAAACTGTTTTTT. The encoded protein is CSVWTGMGEKLFF. The J gene is TRBJ1-4, the V gene TRBV29-1; 8 bases are a match to TRBD1. Germline V gene lookup returns CDR1 SQVTM and CDR2 ANQGSEA. The CDR3 contains 13 residues. The junction had 7 bases not matched to a gene; V was cut back by 6 bases and J by 7 bases.